These 32 T cell receptor beta chains came from one sample sequenced in a study of blood T cell repertoires in COVID-19. Method: immunoSEQ multiplex PCR; TCRdb's copy keeps in-frame clones and lacks some. The sample holds hundreds of thousands of clones, roughly 92% seen once. Material for sequencing was peripheral blood. Every receptor here comes from a man between 60 and 75 years old with COVID-19, enrolled during active disease.

The chain has TRBV7-9 and TRBJ1-3, with D possibly TRBD1 on 5 matching bases. V was shortened by 3 bases and J by 1 base, with 7 bases between the two germline ends. The CDR3 is made up of 14 amino acids. Germline V CDR1 and CDR2: SEHNR, FQNEAQ (reference sequence). The CDR3 coding sequence is TGTGCCAGCAGCTTGGCAGGGTCTGGAAACACCATATATTTT. Its protein is CASSLAGSGNTIYF. The full variable domain, with the rest looked up from reference TRBV7-9 and TRBJ1-3, is DTGVSQNPRHKITKRGQNVTFRCDPISEHNRLYWYRQTLGQGPEFLTYFQNEAQLEKSRLLSDRFSAERPKGSFSTLEIQRTEQGDSAMYLCASSLAGSGNTIYFGEGSWLTVV.

This clone was found once. The rearrangement links TRBV5-1 to TRBJ2-7, with 9 nucleotides matching TRBD1. The germline gives CDR1 SGHRS, CDR2 YFSETQ. There are 14 residues in the CDR3. V trimming: 6 bases; J trimming: 1 base; junction bases outside the gene matches: 5. CDR3 sequence: CASMTGGESYEQYF. The CDR3 region has the DNA TGCGCCAGCATGACAGGGGGGGAGTCCTACGAGCAGTACTTC.

This clone was detected only once. The V gene is TRBV30, the J gene TRBJ1-6; 9 positions agree with TRBD1. CDR1 and CDR2 from the germline V gene are GTSNPN and SVGIG (reference sequence). Trimming took 7 bases from V and 4 from J; bases not matched to a gene: 8. The CDR3 is 15 residues long. The CDR3 sequence is CASSTGGFYNSPLHF. In nucleotides, the CDR3 is TGTGCCTCCTCGACAGGGGGGTTTTATAATTCACCCCTCCACTTT.

This clone was found a few times. The rearrangement uses TRBV18 and TRBJ1-2; TRBD1 matches at 8 bases. The CDR3 spans 14 residues. CDR1 is KGHSH, CDR2 LQKENI, per germline. V was clipped by 2 bases and J by 7 bases; unmatched bases: 6. CDR3 in amino acids: CASSPGQGASGYTF. CDR3 DNA: TGTGCCAGCTCACCAGGTCAGGGGGCGAGTGGCTACACCTTC.

The chain combines TRBV28 with TRBJ1-1; possible D gene TRBD1, 5 bases. The CDR3 is 14 residues long. The V and J ends lost 3 bases and 4 bases respectively, with 12 bases between them. Germline assignment: CDR1 MDHEN and CDR2 SYDVKM. The CDR3 bases are TGTGCCAGCAGTTTCAGGGTGTATAGCACTGAAGCTTTCTTT. This sequence encodes CASSFRVYSTEAFF. Using reference TRBV28 and TRBJ1-1 for the parts outside the CDR3, the full variable domain is DVKVTQSSRYLVKRTGEKVFLECVQDMDHENMFWYRQDPGLGLRLIYFSYDVKMKEKGDIPEGYSVSREKKERFSLILESASTNQTSMYLCASSFRVYSTEAFFGQGTRLTVV.

The chain is built from TRBV21-1 and TRBJ1-1; the table gives TRBD1 as D, unverified against the DNA. TRBV21-1 is a pseudogene locus. This CDR3 has 14 amino acids. The CDR3 nucleotides read TGTGCCAGCAGACAGGGCCTTATGAACACTGAAGCTTTCTTT. It codes for CASRQGLMNTEAFF.

The chain joins TRBV5-1 to TRBJ2-7, with D possibly TRBD2 on 5 matching bases. The CDR3 is 15 amino acids. Germline V CDR1 and CDR2: SGHRS, YFSETQ. V lost 4 bases and J 2 bases, leaving 16 bases between the germline ends. CDR3 DNA: TGCGCCAGCAGCCCCACCGCGGGCGGAGCCTACGAGCAGTACTTC. Translated: CASSPTAGGAYEQYF. The whole variable domain, remainder taken from reference TRBV5-1 and TRBJ2-7, is KAGVTQTPRYLIKTRGQQVTLSCSPISGHRSVSWYQQTPGQGLQFLFEYFSETQRNKGNFPGRFSGRQFSNSRSEMNVSTLELGDSALYLCASSPTAGGAYEQYFGPGTRLTVT.

The CDR3 loop is CASSILLGGQRHGYTF. The CDR3 DNA reads as TGTGCCAGTAGCATCTTATTAGGTGGACAGAGGCATGGCTACACCTTC. This sequence joins TRBV19 and TRBJ1-2, with D possibly matching TRBD1 (6 bases). Trimming removed 6 bases at V and 6 bases at J, with 23 bases between. This CDR3 is built from 16 residues. The germline V gene has CDR1 LNHDA and CDR2 SQIVND (reference sequence).

The V call is TRBV19, the J call TRBJ1-5; possibly TRBD1 for D (6 bases). Germline assignment: CDR1 LNHDA and CDR2 SQIVND (reference sequence). V lost 5 bases and J 5 bases, leaving 13 bases between the germline ends. The CDR3 covers 14 residues. CDR3: CASSHQQGHQPQHF. For the CDR3, the DNA is TGTGCCAGTAGTCACCAGCAGGGGCATCAGCCCCAGCATTTT.

This chain connects TRBV4-1 to TRBJ2-7; TRBD1 aligns across 9 bases. V lost 1 base, J lost 5 bases, and 12 bases stayed unmatched. CDR1 and CDR2 from the germline V gene are MGHRA and YSYEKL. CDR3 size: 17 residues. The CDR3 protein is CASSQATTWGQGNEQYF. The CDR3 DNA reads TGCGCCAGCAGCCAAGCGACGACGTGGGGACAGGGAAACGAGCAGTACTTC.

V is TRBV30 and J is TRBJ1-2; D is uncertain. This CDR3 has 12 residues. The V gene's germline CDR1 is GTSNPN and CDR2 SVGIG (reference sequence). V lost 0 bases and J 5 bases, leaving 7 bases between the germline ends. DNA of the CDR3: TGTGCCTGGAGTGTAGGCGGATATGGCTACACCTTC. It yields the protein CAWSVGGYGYTF.

The chain has TRBV27 and TRBJ1-5, with 7 bases fitting TRBD1. V dropped 6 bases and J dropped 1; count of bases not matched to a gene: 6. The CDR3 loop spans 15 amino acids. Germline V gene data show CDR1 as MNHEY and CDR2 as SMNVEV (reference sequence). CDR3 amino acids: CASRLTGVSNQPQHF. Here the CDR3 DNA reads TGTGCCAGCAGGTTAACAGGGGTGAGCAATCAGCCCCAGCATTTT.

This chain uses TRBV4-1 with TRBJ2-2; TRBD2 matches 10 bases. CDR1 and CDR2 (germline): MGHRA, YSYEKL. The CDR3 contains 16 residues. The V and J ends lost 4 bases and 5 bases, in that order; junction bases with no gene match: 7. CDR3 sequence: CASSPSGSIGTGELFF. For the CDR3, the DNA is TGCGCCAGCAGCCCTAGCGGGAGTATAGGGACCGGGGAGCTGTTTTTT.

The rearrangement joins TRBV7-9 to TRBJ2-5; 8 bases match TRBD1. This CDR3 comprises 14 residues. CDR1 SEHNR and CDR2 FQNEAQ come from the germline V gene (reference sequence). The junction had 5 bases not matched to a gene; V was cut back by 5 bases and J by 3 bases. DNA of the CDR3: TGTGCCAGCAGCAAGACAGGGGCTAAAGAGACCCAGTACTTC. It translates to CASSKTGAKETQYF.

The chain carries TRBV19 and TRBJ1-6; D is unclear. Trimming pared 8 bases from V and 13 bases from J, leaving 15 bases between. The length of the CDR3 is 12 residues. Germline assignment: CDR1 LNHDA and CDR2 SQIVND (reference sequence). The CDR3 loop reads CASVQSPSPLHF. In nucleotides, the CDR3 is TGTGCCAGTGTACAGAGCCCTTCGCCCCTCCACTTT.

The chain has TRBV7-9 and TRBJ1-3, with D perhaps matching TRBD1 (5 bases). V was trimmed by 6 bases and J by 0 bases, leaving 9 bases between them. The germline CDR1 and CDR2 sequences are SEHNR and FQNEAQ (reference sequence). This CDR3 is 14 amino acids long. The CDR3 sequence is CASRTAISGNTIYF. The CDR3 DNA follows: TGTGCCAGCAGGACAGCAATCTCTGGAAACACCATATATTTT.

This clone appeared once. The V and J genes are TRBV11-2 and TRBJ1-1, with unresolved D. Germline CDR1 SGHAT, CDR2 FQNNGV. V was shortened by 3 bases and J by 0 bases, with 14 bases between the two germline ends. There are 16 residues in the CDR3. CDR3 residues: CASSFNTGVMNTEAFF. The CDR3 DNA reads TGTGCCAGCAGCTTTAACACCGGGGTAATGAACACTGAAGCTTTCTTT.

V is TRBV10-2 and J is TRBJ1-6, with D possibly TRBD1 on 6 matching bases. The CDR3 runs 14 residues. CDR1 and CDR2 (germline): WSHSY, SAAADI. Trimming removed 3 bases from V and 8 bases from J, with 11 bases in between. The CDR3 DNA sequence: TGCGCCAGCAGTGAAGGGGACATTGATTCACCCCTCCACTTT. It is translated as CASSEGDIDSPLHF.

V usage is TRBV7-7 and J usage is TRBJ2-5; 8 positions match TRBD2. J gave up 4 bases and V 10 bases, and 14 bases lay outside the gene matches. This CDR3 comprises 15 residues. The germline V gene has CDR1 SSHAT and CDR2 FNYEAQ (reference sequence). CDR3 in DNA: TGTGCCATTGGAAGCGGGGGAACGCTTGGAGAGACCCAGTACTTC. Its translation is CAIGSGGTLGETQYF. Drawing the rest from reference TRBV7-7 and TRBJ2-5, the complete variable domain is GAGVSQSPRYKVTKRGQDVTLRCDPISSHATLYWYQQALGQGPEFLTYFNYEAQPDKSGLPSDRFSAERPEGSISTLTIQRTEQRDSAMYRCAIGSGGTLGETQYFGPGTRLLVL.

The chain recombines TRBV19 with TRBJ1-5; D gene ambiguous. V shed 8 bases and J shed 8 bases, with 16 bases lying between them. Germline V lookup: CDR1 LNHDA, CDR2 SQIVND (reference sequence). CDR3 size: 13 residues. CDR3 residues: CASSPRYSEPQHF. The CDR3 region has the DNA TGTGCCAGTTCCCCCCGGTATTCTGAGCCCCAGCATTTT.

The rearrangement joins TRBV11-2 to TRBJ1-2; possible D gene TRBD1, 5 bases. Trimming pared 3 bases from V and 8 bases from J, leaving 13 bases between. CDR3 size: 13 residues. Germline V gene lookup returns CDR1 SGHAT and CDR2 FQNNGV. CDR3 bases: TGTGCCAGCAGCTTGGACAACCATGGAGGCTACACCTTC. It encodes CASSLDNHGGYTF.

The chain uses TRBV5-1 and TRBJ2-7; weak D call: TRBD2 (6 bases). Looked up from germline, CDR1 is SGHRS and CDR2 is YFSETQ. Trimming took off 0 bases at V and 3 bases at J, with 13 bases between the two ends. The CDR3 length is 15 residues. The CDR3 reads CASSLGQGGDYEQYF. CDR3 in DNA: TGCGCCAGCAGCTTGGGCCAGGGAGGAGACTACGAGCAGTACTTC.

The chain couples TRBV30 to TRBJ2-1, with 9 nucleotides matching TRBD1. CDR1 and CDR2 from the germline V gene are GTSNPN and SVGIG (reference sequence). V was pared by 8 bases and J by 2 bases, with 7 bases of the junction left unmatched. The CDR3 is made up of 14 amino acids. The CDR3 DNA reads TGTGCCCGAAGCCGGGACAGGGCCTACAATGAGCAGTTCTTC. Its translation is CARSRDRAYNEQFF.

The chain uses TRBV30 and TRBJ2-2; D may be TRBD1 (5 bases). The ends were cut back, 5 bases at V and 9 bases at J, with 16 bases in the middle. This CDR3 region has 13 residues. The germline V gene encodes CDR1 GTSNPN and CDR2 SVGIG (reference sequence). CDR3 sequence (DNA): TGTGCCTGGGAGGCCCAGGGAAAACGGGAGCTGTTTTTT. The encoded protein is CAWEAQGKRELFF.

This clone occurred once. The DNA for the CDR3 is TGTGCCAGCTCACCGAAGGGGGAGTCAGGGGAGCAGTACTTC. Translation: CASSPKGESGEQYF. This chain connects TRBV18 to TRBJ2-7; D is perhaps TRBD1 (6 bases). This CDR3 has 14 residues. CDR1 is KGHSH and CDR2 is LQKENI in the germline V gene. V was shortened by 3 bases and J by 7 bases, with 16 bases between the two germline ends.

The chain employs TRBV6-5 and TRBJ1-2; D not certain. The CDR3 is made up of 15 amino acids. Trimming pared 6 bases from V and 4 bases from J, leaving 18 bases between. The germline V gene has CDR1 MNHEY and CDR2 SVGAGI. The CDR3 is CASSSDYRLFYGYTF. The CDR3 DNA sequence: TGTGCCAGCAGCTCGGACTACCGACTTTTCTATGGCTACACCTTC.

The chain recombines TRBV19 with TRBJ2-2; 11 positions agree with TRBD2. V lost 5 bases and J lost 4; bases outside the gene matches: 3. From germline, CDR1 is LNHDA and CDR2 SQIVND (reference sequence). CDR3 length: 15 amino acids. The CDR3 DNA reads as TGTGCCAGTAGTTCCGGGACTAGCGGCACCGGGGAGCTGTTTTTT. Its protein product is CASSSGTSGTGELFF. Full variable domain (outside the CDR3, taken from reference TRBV19 and TRBJ2-2): DGGITQSPKYLFRKEGQNVTLSCEQNLNHDAMYWYRQDPGQGLRLIYYSQIVNDFQKGDIAEGYSVSREKKESFPLTVTSAQKNPTAFYLCASSSGTSGTGELFFGEGSRLTVL.

This rearrangement joins TRBV4-1 to TRBJ2-1; perhaps TRBD1 as D (5 bases). The V end lost 0 bases, the J end lost 7 bases, and 13 bases lay between the germline ends. The CDR3 is made up of 15 amino acids. Germline V gene lookup returns CDR1 MGHRA and CDR2 YSYEKL. The CDR3 nucleotides are TGCGCCAGCAGCCAAGATAGGACAAGGCTGAATGAGCAGTTCTTC. Translated: CASSQDRTRLNEQFF.

The rearrangement links TRBV7-9 to TRBJ1-5; TRBD1 matches 9 bases. This CDR3 comprises 16 residues. The junction had 9 bases not matched to a gene; V was cut back by 6 bases and J by 3 bases. Germline CDR1 SEHNR, CDR2 FQNEAQ (reference sequence). The CDR3 bases are TGTGCCAGCAGGGGATTGGGACAGGGCAACAATCAGCCCCAGCATTTT. Protein sequence: CASRGLGQGNNQPQHF.

The V call is TRBV7-9, the J call TRBJ1-1; no definite D call. The length of the CDR3 is 13 residues. CDR1 and CDR2 from the germline V gene are SEHNR and FQNEAQ (reference sequence). Between the trimmed V and J ends, which lost 6 bases and 4 bases, there was a span of 12 bases. The CDR3 protein is CASSRGLGTEAFF. The CDR3 DNA reads as TGTGCCAGCAGTCGGGGTCTCGGCACTGAAGCTTTCTTT.

The rearrangement joins TRBV10-2 to TRBJ2-1; TRBD2 matches at 10 bases. Germline lookup yields CDR1 WSHSY and CDR2 SAAADI. Trimming at V came to 4 bases and at J to 2 bases, leaving 2 bases not matched to a gene. The CDR3 is 15 amino acids. CDR3 amino acids: CASSGTSGAYNEQFF. The CDR3 nucleotides read TGCGCCAGCAGTGGGACTAGCGGAGCCTACAATGAGCAGTTCTTC.

J is TRBJ1-4 and V is TRBV15; TRBD1 is a possible D gene (5 bases). Trimming took 5 bases from V and 0 from J, leaving 13 bases between them. The CDR3 has 16 amino acids. CDR1 and CDR2 (germline): LNHNV, YYDKDF (reference sequence). Here the CDR3 reads CATSPWGHTTNEKLFF. The CDR3 bases are TGTGCCACCAGCCCGTGGGGCCATACAACTAATGAAAAACTGTTTTTT.